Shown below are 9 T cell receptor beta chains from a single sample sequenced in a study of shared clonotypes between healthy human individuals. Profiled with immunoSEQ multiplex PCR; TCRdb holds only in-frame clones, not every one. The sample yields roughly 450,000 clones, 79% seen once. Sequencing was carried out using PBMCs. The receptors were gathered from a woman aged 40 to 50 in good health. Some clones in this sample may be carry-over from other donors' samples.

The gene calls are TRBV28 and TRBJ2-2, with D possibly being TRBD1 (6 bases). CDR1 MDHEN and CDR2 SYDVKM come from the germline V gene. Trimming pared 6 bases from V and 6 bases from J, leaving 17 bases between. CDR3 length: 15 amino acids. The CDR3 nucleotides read TGTGCCAGCAGGACCCCGGGACACAAGTCCGGGGAGCTGTTTTTT. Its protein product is CASRTPGHKSGELFF.

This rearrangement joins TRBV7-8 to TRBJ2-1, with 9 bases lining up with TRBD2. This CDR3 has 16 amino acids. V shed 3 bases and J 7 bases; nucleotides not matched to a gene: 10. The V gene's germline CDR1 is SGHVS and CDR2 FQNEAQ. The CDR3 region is CASSFAREGLGNEQFF. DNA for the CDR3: TGTGCCAGCAGCTTCGCGCGGGAGGGATTAGGGAATGAGCAGTTCTTC.

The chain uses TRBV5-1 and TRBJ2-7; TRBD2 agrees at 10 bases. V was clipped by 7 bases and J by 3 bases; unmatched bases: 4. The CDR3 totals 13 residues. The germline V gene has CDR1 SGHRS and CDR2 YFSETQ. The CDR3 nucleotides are TGCGCCAGCTCAAGACTAGCGGGCTACGAGCAGTACTTC. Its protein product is CASSRLAGYEQYF.

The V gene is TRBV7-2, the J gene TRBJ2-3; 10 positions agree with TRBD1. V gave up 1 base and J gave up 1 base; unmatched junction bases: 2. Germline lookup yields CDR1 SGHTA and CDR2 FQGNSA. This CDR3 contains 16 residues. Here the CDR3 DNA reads TGTGCCAGCAGCTTAGGGGACAGGGGAGGCACAGATACGCAGTATTTT. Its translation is CASSLGDRGGTDTQYF.

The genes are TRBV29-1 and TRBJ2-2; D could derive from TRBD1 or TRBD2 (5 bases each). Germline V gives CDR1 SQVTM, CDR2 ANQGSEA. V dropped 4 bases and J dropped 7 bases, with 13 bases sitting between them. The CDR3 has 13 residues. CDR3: CSVGGAGHGELFF. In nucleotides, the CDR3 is TGCAGCGTTGGAGGGGCAGGGCACGGGGAGCTGTTTTTT.

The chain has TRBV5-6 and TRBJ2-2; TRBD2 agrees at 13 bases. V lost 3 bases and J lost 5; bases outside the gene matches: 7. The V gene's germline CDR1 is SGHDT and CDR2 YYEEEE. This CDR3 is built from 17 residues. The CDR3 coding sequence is TGTGCCAGCAGCTCTACCACTAGCGGGAGGGCTACCGGGGAGCTGTTTTTT. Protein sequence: CASSSTTSGRATGELFF.

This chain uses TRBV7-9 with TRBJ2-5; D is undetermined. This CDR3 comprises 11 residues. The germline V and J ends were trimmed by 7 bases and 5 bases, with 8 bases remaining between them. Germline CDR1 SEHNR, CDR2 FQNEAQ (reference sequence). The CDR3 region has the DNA TGTGCCAGCACCCCCGGCGAGACCCAGTACTTC. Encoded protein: CASTPGETQYF.

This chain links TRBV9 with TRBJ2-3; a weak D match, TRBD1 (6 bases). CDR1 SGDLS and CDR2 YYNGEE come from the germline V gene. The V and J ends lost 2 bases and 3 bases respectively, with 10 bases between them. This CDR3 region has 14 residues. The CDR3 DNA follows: TGTGCCAGCAGCGTGCAGGGGATAACAGATACGCAGTATTTT. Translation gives CASSVQGITDTQYF.

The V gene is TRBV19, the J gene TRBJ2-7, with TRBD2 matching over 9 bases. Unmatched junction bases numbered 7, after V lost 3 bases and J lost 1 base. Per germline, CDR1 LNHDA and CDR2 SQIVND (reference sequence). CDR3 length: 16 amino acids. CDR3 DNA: TGTGCCAGTAGTATCAGGCGGGAGGGCCCTTCCTACGAGCAGTACTTC. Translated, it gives CASSIRREGPSYEQYF.